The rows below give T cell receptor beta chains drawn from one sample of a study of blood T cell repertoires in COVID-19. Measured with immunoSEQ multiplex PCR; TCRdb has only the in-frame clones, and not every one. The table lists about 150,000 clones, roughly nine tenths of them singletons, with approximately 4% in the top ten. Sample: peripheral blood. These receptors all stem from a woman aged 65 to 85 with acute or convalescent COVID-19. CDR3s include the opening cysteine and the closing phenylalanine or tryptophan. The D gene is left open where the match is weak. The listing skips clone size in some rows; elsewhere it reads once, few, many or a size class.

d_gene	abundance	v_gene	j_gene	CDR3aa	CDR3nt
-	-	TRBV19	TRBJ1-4	CASSTSGPPTNEKLFF	TGTGCCAGTAGTACCTCGGGTCCTCCAACTAATGAAAAACTGTTTTTT
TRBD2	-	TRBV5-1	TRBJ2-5	CASSLNAQGGETQYF	TGCGCCAGCAGCCTGAACGCGCAGGGAGGGGAGACCCAGTACTTC
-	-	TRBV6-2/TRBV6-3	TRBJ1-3	CASSYRTSGNTIYF	TGTGCCAGCAGTTACCGGACTTCTGGAAACACCATATATTTT
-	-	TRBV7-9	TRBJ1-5	CASSLEGGNQPQHF	TGTGCCAGCAGCTTAGAAGGGGGCAATCAGCCCCAGCATTTT
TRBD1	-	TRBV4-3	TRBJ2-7	CASSQGVGTVYEQYF	TGCGCCAGCAGCCAAGGAGTTGGGACAGTCTACGAGCAGTACTTC
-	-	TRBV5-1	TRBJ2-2	CASSLGQNTGELFF	TGCGCCAGCAGCTTGGGGCAGAACACCGGGGAGCTGTTTTTT
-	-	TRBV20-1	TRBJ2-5	CSAQFGETQYF	TGCAGTGCTCAGTTCGGGGAGACCCAGTACTTC
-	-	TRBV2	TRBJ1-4	CASRAGRRGGGEKLFF	TGTGCCAGCAGAGCGGGACGCAGGGGAGGGGGGGAAAAACTGTTTTTT
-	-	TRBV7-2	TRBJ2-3	CASSLEAGGRTDTQYF	TGTGCCAGCAGCTTAGAAGCTGGGGGGAGGACAGATACGCAGTATTTT
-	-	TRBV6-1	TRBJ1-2	CASSEFRDCTF	TGTGCCAGCAGTGAGTTCAGGGATTGCACCTTC
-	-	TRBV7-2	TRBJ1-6	CASSLLLSPLHF	TGTGCCAGCAGCCTTCTTCTTTCACCCCTCCACTTT
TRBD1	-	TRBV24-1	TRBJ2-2	CATSDPGTGSTGELFF	TGTGCCACCAGTGACCCCGGGACAGGGAGCACCGGGGAGCTGTTTTTT
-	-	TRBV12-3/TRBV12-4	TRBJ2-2	CASKRTGELFF	TGTGCCAGCAAGCGCACCGGGGAGCTGTTTTTT
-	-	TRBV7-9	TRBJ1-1	CASSLGRGSGAFF	TGTGCCAGCAGCTTAGGCAGGGGTAGCGGGGCTTTCTTT
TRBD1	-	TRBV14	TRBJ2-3	CASSRGGADTQYF	TGTGCCAGCAGCCGAGGGGGCGCAGATACGCAGTATTTT
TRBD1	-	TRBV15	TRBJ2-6	CATSRDRQGGANVLTF	TGTGCCACCAGCAGAGATCGACAGGGTGGGGCCAACGTCCTGACTTTC
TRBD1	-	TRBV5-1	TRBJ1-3	CASSRGQGPGNTIYF	TGCGCCAGCAGCAGAGGACAGGGACCTGGAAACACCATATATTTT
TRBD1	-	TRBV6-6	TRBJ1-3	CASRSRDRSAGNTIYF	TGTGCCAGCAGGTCCCGGGACAGGTCGGCTGGAAACACCATATATTTT
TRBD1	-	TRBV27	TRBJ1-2	CASSLDRGRGGYTF	TGTGCCAGCAGTTTGGACAGGGGGCGAGGTGGCTACACCTTC
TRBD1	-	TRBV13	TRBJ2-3	CASSRQGHTDTQYF	TGTGCCAGCAGCCGACAGGGGCACACAGATACGCAGTATTTT
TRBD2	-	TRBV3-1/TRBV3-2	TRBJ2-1	CASSQPLAGGNEQFF	TGTGCCAGCAGCCAACCGCTAGCGGGGGGGAATGAGCAGTTCTTC
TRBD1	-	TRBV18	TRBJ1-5	CASSPTGGNQPQHF	TGTGCCAGCTCACCTACAGGGGGGAATCAGCCCCAGCATTTT
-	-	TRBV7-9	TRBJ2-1	CASSPTGGYNEQFF	TGTGCCAGCAGCCCTACCGGGGGCTACAATGAGCAGTTCTTC
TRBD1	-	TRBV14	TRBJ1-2	CASSQGSLTGVGYTF	TGTGCCAGCAGCCAAGGAAGCTTAACAGGGGTAGGCTACACCTTC
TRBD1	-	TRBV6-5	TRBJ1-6	CASSSTGNSPLHF	TGTGCCAGCAGTTCGACAGGGAATTCACCCCTCCACTTT
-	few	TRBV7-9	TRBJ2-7	CASSLPSIHYEQYF	TGTGCCAGCAGCTTGCCTAGCATACACTACGAGCAGTACTTC
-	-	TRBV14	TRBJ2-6	CASSLKNFLDLSSGANVLTF	TGTGCCAGCAGCCTAAAAAACTTTCTTGATTTGTCCTCTGGGGCCAACGTCCTGACTTTC
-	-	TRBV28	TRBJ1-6	CASSLWGALNSPLHF	TGTGCCAGCAGTTTATGGGGGGCACTGAATTCACCCCTCCACTTT
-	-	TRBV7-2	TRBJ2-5	CASSLGPAGPIQETQYF	TGTGCCAGCAGCTTAGGTCCCGCAGGCCCAATTCAAGAGACCCAGTACTTC
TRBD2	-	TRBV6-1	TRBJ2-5	CASSEISGGRETQYF	TGTGCCAGCAGTGAAATTTCGGGGGGGCGAGAGACCCAGTACTTC
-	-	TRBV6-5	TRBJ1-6	CASSSQGKNSPLHF	TGTGCCAGCAGTAGTCAGGGGAAGAATTCACCCCTCCACTTT
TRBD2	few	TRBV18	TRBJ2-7	CASSPPGTSDYEQYF	TGTGCCAGCTCACCTCCCGGGACTAGCGACTACGAGCAGTACTTC
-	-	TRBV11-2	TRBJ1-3	CASSLTLAREGLRGNTIYF	TGTGCCAGCAGCTTAACTTTGGCCAGGGAAGGGCTGCGAGGAAACACCATATATTTT
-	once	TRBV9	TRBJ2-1	CASSVEGRATYNEQFF	TGTGCCAGCAGCGTAGAGGGCAGGGCTACCTACAATGAGCAGTTCTTC
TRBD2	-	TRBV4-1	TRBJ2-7	CASSPGLAFRSSYEQYF	TGCGCCAGCAGCCCAGGACTAGCGTTCCGAAGCTCCTACGAGCAGTACTTC
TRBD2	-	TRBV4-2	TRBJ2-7	CASSQVGSSGSSYEQYF	TGTGCCAGCAGCCAAGTGGGGTCTAGCGGGAGCTCCTACGAGCAGTACTTC
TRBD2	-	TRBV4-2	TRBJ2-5	CASSQAGGPETQYF	TGTGCCAGCAGCCAAGCGGGGGGGCCAGAGACCCAGTACTTC
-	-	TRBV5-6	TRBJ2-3	CASSLPGQISPQYF	TGTGCCAGCAGCTTGCCGGGTCAGATCAGTCCGCAGTATTTT
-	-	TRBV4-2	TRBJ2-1	CASSQDREEQFF	TGTGCCAGCAGCCAAGACCGGGAAGAGCAGTTCTTC
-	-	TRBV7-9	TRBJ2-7	CASSLAGGGEQYF	TGTGCCAGCAGCTTAGCTGGGGGAGGCGAGCAGTACTTC